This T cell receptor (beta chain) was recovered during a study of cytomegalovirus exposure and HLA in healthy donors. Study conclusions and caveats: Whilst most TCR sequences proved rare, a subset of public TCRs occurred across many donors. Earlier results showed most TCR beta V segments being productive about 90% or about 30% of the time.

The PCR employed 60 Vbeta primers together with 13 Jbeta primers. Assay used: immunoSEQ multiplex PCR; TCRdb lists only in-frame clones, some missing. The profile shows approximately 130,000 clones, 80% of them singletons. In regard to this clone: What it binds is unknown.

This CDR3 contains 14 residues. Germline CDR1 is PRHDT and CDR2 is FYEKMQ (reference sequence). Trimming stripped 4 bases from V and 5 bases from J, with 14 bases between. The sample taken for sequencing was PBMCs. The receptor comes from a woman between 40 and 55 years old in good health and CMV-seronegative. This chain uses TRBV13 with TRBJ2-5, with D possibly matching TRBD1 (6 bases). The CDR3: CASSSQGLGETQYF. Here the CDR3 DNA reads TGTGCCAGCAGCTCACAGGGATTAGGGGAGACCCAGTACTTC.